This T cell receptor (beta chain) came from a study of CD8 T cells in Susac syndrome. Sequencing of TCR beta was undertaken in CD8+ and CD4+ T cells derived from blood. The multiple sclerosis controls comprised treatment-naive patients whose relapsing-remitting disease was stable or active. TEMRA cells were FACS-enriched, unlike CD8+ and CD4+ T cells, which were negatively isolated. With random hexamers, 0.5 to 1 ug RNA was reverse transcribed. Each CDR3 protein is one row after TCRdb ran MiXCR on the immunoSEQ multiplex PCR reads. The sample has some 220,000 distinct CDR3 sequences, 95% seen once. The CDR3 has 18 amino acids. The germline V and J ends were trimmed by 0 bases and 6 bases, with 23 bases remaining between them. Germline V gives CDR1 LGHDT, CDR2 YNNKEL (reference sequence).

This chain uses TRBV3-1 with TRBJ1-2, with D possibly TRBD1 on 5 matching bases. Sequencing input: CD4+ T cells from PBMCs. The source is a human donor with multiple sclerosis. The CDR3 DNA is TGTGCCAGCAGCCAAGATGGGTATGGTTTCGGAGGGGAGCATGGCTACACCTTC. It yields the protein CASSQDGYGFGGEHGYTF.